The rows below give T cell receptor beta chains drawn from one sample of a study of blood T cell repertoires in COVID-19. Measured with immunoSEQ multiplex PCR; TCRdb has only the in-frame clones, and not every one. In the table there are under 400,000 clones, more than 75% of which are singletons. The sequencing sample was made of peripheral blood. The receptors originated from a woman aged 25 to 39 with COVID-19, enrolled during active disease. Each CDR3 is given with its conserved first and last residue. A D gene is named only where the DNA matches it firmly. Clone size is given for some rows only: seen once, a few or many times, or a class if the clone is expanded.

abundance	v_gene	d_gene	j_gene	CDR3nt	CDR3aa
.	TRBV4-2	TRBD1	TRBJ2-2	TGTGCCAGCCTGACAGGGGAGGCCGGGGAGCTGTTTTTT	CASLTGEAGELFF
few	TRBV10-1	TRBD2	TRBJ2-1	TGCGCCAGCAGTGAGGGGAAGCGGGGAGACGTAGCGGATGAGCAGTTCTTC	CASSEGKRGDVADEQFF
.	TRBV2	.	TRBJ2-3	TGTGCCAGCAGTGAAAGGCAGCGGGCACTAGATACGCAGTATTTT	CASSERQRALDTQYF
once	TRBV7-9	.	TRBJ1-1	TGTGCCAGCATCACCTGGGGCGGGAAGGAGGCGGGAGGCACTGAAGCTTTCTTT	CASITWGGKEAGGTEAFF
.	TRBV24-1	.	TRBJ2-3	TGTGCCACCAGTGATTCGTACTATACGCAGTATTTT	CATSDSYYTQYF
.	TRBV5-1	.	TRBJ2-1	TGCGCCAGCAGCCCCGGACTTGCGGACTGGGCGCTGGGAGAGCAGTTCTTC	CASSPGLADWALGEQFF
.	TRBV7-9	.	TRBJ2-1	TGTGCCAGCAGCTCTCGGAGAGGTAGCGGATGGAGCTCCTACAATGAGCAGTTCTTC	CASSSRRGSGWSSYNEQFF
.	TRBV10-3	.	TRBJ2-5	TGTGCCATCAGTGTGGAGGGAGAGACCCAGTACTTC	CAISVEGETQYF
.	TRBV19	TRBD1	TRBJ1-4	TGTGCCAGTAGTGTCCGACAGGGCCAAAAACTGTTTTTT	CASSVRQGQKLFF
.	TRBV5-1	.	TRBJ2-5	TGCGCCAGCAGCGGGCCAGACAGAATCCAAGAGACCCAGTACTTC	CASSGPDRIQETQYF
.	TRBV7-9	TRBD2	TRBJ2-7	TGTGCCAGCAGCTTAGTGGGACTAGCGGGACCCTACGAGCAGTACTTC	CASSLVGLAGPYEQYF
.	TRBV3-1/TRBV3-2	TRBD1	TRBJ1-4	TGTGCCAGCAGCCATCGGACAGGGAAGCGTGAAAAACTGTTTTTT	CASSHRTGKREKLFF
.	TRBV5-1	.	TRBJ1-2	TGCGCCAGCAGCAAGCCCCCAATCTATGGCTACACCTTC	CASSKPPIYGYTF
.	TRBV5-4	TRBD2	TRBJ2-5	TGTGCCAGCAGCTCCTATACGGGACTAGCGGGTTGGGAGACCCAGTACTTC	CASSSYTGLAGWETQYF
.	TRBV6-5	.	TRBJ1-4	TGTGCCAGCAGTTCCTCCTCCGCGGGGGAAAAACTGTTTTTT	CASSSSSAGEKLFF
.	TRBV7-9	TRBD2	TRBJ2-1	TGTGCCAGCAGCAGCGCCGGGACTGACTTAGCGGGAGTCAGAAATGAGCAGTTCTTC	CASSSAGTDLAGVRNEQFF
.	TRBV5-1	.	TRBJ2-4	TGCGCCAGCAGCTTGGAGGGGTCAAACATTCAGTACTTC	CASSLEGSNIQYF
.	TRBV4-2	TRBD1	TRBJ2-7	TGTGCCAGCAGCCGGGGGACAGGGAATGTCTACGAGCAGTACTTC	CASSRGTGNVYEQYF
.	TRBV28	TRBD2	TRBJ2-1	TGTGCCAGCAGTTTATGGCCTAGCGGGCCAACGAATGAGCAGTTCTTC	CASSLWPSGPTNEQFF
.	TRBV4-1	TRBD2	TRBJ2-1	TGCGCCAGCAGCCAAGGAAATAGCGGGAGGGCTTCCGACAATGAGCAGTTCTTC	CASSQGNSGRASDNEQFF
.	TRBV5-5	.	TRBJ2-2	TGTGCCAGCAGCAAAGGGGGTAGGCCGCAGGCCGGGGAGCTGTTTTTT	CASSKGGRPQAGELFF
.	TRBV5-1	TRBD2	TRBJ2-1	TGCGCCAGCAGCTTAATTGGACTAGCGGGAGGGGCCGGCAATGAGCAGTTCTTC	CASSLIGLAGGAGNEQFF
.	TRBV6-2/TRBV6-3	.	TRBJ2-7	TGTGCCAGCAGTTACTCGAGTACCCGGGAGCCCTACGAGCAGTACTTC	CASSYSSTREPYEQYF
.	TRBV30	TRBD1	TRBJ2-1	TGTGCCTGGAGTCAGGGGGTCCACAATGAGCAGTTCTTC	CAWSQGVHNEQFF
.	TRBV7-8	TRBD2	TRBJ2-1	TGTGCCAGCAGCTTAGTTAGCGGGAGCTCCTACAATGAGCAGTTCTTC	CASSLVSGSSYNEQFF
.	TRBV6-2/TRBV6-3	.	TRBJ1-3	TGTGCCAGCAGTTTCGACAGACCGGGAAACACCATATATTTT	CASSFDRPGNTIYF
.	TRBV7-8	.	TRBJ2-6	TGTGCCAGCATCCGAGGGACGGGGTCTGGGGCCAACGTCCTGACTTTC	CASIRGTGSGANVLTF
.	TRBV6-2/TRBV6-3	TRBD1	TRBJ1-4	TGTGCCAGCAGTTACGGTCAGGGGGGAAAACTGTTTTTT	CASSYGQGGKLFF
few	TRBV2	TRBD2	TRBJ2-7	TGTGCCAGCGACGGGGGGATATCTAACGAGCAGTACTTC	CASDGGISNEQYF
.	TRBV19	.	TRBJ1-5	TGTGCCAGTGGACGGGACTTCAATCAGCCCCAGCATTTT	CASGRDFNQPQHF
.	TRBV5-1	TRBD2	TRBJ2-7	TGCGCCAGCAGCTTGGTTCCTAGCGGGAGCGCTAGCTCCTACGAGCAGTACTTC	CASSLVPSGSASSYEQYF
.	TRBV5-4	.	TRBJ1-1	TGTGCCAGCAGCTTGGCTGGCACCTCGAACACTGAAGCTTTCTTT	CASSLAGTSNTEAFF
.	TRBV19	TRBD2	TRBJ2-5	TGTGCCAGTAAGGGTAGCGGGAGCGGGGAGACCCAGTACTTC	CASKGSGSGETQYF
.	TRBV28	TRBD1	TRBJ2-7	TGTGCCAGCACCCTTACAGGGGGAGCACGCTACGAGCAGTACTTC	CASTLTGGARYEQYF
.	TRBV28	TRBD2	TRBJ2-3	TGTGCCAGCAGTCCCCTGGGACTAGCGGCGATTAGTAGAGATACGCAGTATTTT	CASSPLGLAAISRDTQYF
few	TRBV19	TRBD2	TRBJ2-1	TGTGCCAGTAGTATAGATAGGGGTGGACTAGCGGGAGGTATAGATGAGCAGTTCTTC	CASSIDRGGLAGGIDEQFF
.	TRBV27	TRBD1	TRBJ1-2	TGTGCCAGCAAACAGGGGTACACGGACTATGGCTACACCTTC	CASKQGYTDYGYTF
.	TRBV19	TRBD2	TRBJ2-1	TGTGCCAGTAGTATGTCCGGGACTAGCATCAACAATGAGCAGTTCTTC	CASSMSGTSINNEQFF
.	TRBV2	TRBD2	TRBJ2-1	TGTGCCAGCAGGGCGGGACTAGCGGCTTACAATGAGCAGTTCTTC	CASRAGLAAYNEQFF
once	TRBV4-1	TRBD2	TRBJ2-1	TGCGCCAGCAGCCAAGAGCTAGCGGTCGACTACAATGAGCAGTTCTTC	CASSQELAVDYNEQFF